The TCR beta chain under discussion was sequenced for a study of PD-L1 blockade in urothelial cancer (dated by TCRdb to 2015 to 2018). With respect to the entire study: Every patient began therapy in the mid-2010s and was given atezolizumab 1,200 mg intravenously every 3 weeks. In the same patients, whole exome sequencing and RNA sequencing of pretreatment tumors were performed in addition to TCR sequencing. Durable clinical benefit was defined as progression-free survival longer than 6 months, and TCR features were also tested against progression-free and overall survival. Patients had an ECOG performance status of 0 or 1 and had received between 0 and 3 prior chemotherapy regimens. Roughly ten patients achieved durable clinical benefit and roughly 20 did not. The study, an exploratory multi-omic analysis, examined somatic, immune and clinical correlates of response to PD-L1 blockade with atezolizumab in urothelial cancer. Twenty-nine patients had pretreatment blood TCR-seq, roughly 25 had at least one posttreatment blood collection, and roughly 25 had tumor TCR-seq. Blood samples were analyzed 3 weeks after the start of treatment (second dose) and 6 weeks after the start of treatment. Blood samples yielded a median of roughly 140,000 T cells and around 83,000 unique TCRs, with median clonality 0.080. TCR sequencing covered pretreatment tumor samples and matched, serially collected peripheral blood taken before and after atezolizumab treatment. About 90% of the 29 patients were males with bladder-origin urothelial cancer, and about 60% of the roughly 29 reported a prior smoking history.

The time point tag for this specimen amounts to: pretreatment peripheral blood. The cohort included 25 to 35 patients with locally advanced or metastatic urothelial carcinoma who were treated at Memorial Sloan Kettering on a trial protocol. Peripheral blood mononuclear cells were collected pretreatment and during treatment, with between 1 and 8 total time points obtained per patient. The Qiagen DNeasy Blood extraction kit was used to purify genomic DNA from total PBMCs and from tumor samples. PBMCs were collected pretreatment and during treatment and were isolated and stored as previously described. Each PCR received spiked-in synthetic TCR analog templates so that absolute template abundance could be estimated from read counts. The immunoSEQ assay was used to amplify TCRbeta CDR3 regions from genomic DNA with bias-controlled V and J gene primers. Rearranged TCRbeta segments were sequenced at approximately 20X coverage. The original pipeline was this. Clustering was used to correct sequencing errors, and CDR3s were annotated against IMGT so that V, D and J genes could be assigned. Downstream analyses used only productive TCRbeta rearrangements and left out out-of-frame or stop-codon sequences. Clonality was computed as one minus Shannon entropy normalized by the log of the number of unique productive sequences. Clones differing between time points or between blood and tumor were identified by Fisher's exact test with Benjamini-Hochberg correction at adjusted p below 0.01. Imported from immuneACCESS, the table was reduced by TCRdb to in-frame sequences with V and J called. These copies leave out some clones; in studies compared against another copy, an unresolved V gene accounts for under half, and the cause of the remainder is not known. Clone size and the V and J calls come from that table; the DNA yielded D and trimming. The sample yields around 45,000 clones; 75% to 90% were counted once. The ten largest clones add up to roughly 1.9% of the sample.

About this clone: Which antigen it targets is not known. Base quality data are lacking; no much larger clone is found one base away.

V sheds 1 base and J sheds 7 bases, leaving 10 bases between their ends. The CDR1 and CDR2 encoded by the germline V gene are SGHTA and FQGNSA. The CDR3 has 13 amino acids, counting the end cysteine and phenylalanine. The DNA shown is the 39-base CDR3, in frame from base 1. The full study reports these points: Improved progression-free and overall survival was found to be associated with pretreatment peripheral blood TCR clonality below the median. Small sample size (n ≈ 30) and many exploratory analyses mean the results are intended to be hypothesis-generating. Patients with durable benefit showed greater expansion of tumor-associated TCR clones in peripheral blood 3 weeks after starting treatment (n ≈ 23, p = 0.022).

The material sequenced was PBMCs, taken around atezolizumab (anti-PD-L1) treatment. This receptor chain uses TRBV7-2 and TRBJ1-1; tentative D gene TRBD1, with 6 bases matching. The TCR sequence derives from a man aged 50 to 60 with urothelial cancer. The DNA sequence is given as TGTGCCAGCAGCTTAGGGGTCAGGGGTGAAGCTTTCTTT. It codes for CASSLGVRGEAFF.